This entry is about one T cell receptor (beta chain). The length of the CDR3 is 13 residues. The V gene end was trimmed by 10 bases and the J gene end by 2 bases; junction bases not matched to a gene: 7. Germline loops: CDR1 ENHRY, CDR2 SYGVKD. Methods used by the authors: Nucleated cell counts were estimated from reference gene primer amplification. Profiled with immunoSEQ multiplex PCR; TCRdb holds only in-frame clones, not every one. The D gene and trimming were derived from the DNA, and the V and J assignments and clone size from that table. The sample carries about 240,000 clones, approximately 87% recorded once. The data were taken from a study of blood T cell repertoires in COVID-19. Turning to the study itself: Specimens from acute and convalescent COVID-19 originated in the United States, Italy and Spain. T cells, B-cell-depleted T cells, or PBMCs supplied cDNA or gDNA.

This chain uses TRBV10-3 with TRBJ2-5; the match to TRBD1 covers 7 bases. The sequenced sample was peripheral blood. The sequence was obtained from a man in his sixties with acute or convalescent COVID-19. CDR3 bases: TGTGCCACCGAACGGGACAGTCAAGAGACCCAGTACTTC. Protein: CATERDSQETQYF.